The table lists the clone carrying this TCR beta chain with many counts. Its antigen remains unknown. Both TRBC1 and TRBC2 were covered by a beta constant-region primer of two equimolar oligonucleotides. The ligated cDNA underwent four PCR rounds using SP2 and nested alpha and beta constant-region primers. TCRdb fed the UMI-ligation and nested PCR reads into MiXCR, producing one record per CDR3 protein. The data contain about 82,000 distinct CDR3 sequences, 9% of them singletons. The CDR3 contains 14 residues. Germline V gives CDR1 DFQATT, CDR2 SNEGSKA (reference sequence). V lost 6 bases to trimming and J lost 3 bases; unmatched junction nucleotides: 9. The data are from a study of naive and memory T cell subsets. Findings and caveats of the study: Possibly reflecting memory cells re-expressing CD45RA, a few larger clonotypes occurred in naive repertoires, especially CD8.

The V and J genes are TRBV20-1 and TRBJ2-7; TRBD2 agrees at 9 bases. This TCR was sampled from a human donor in good health. Material: naive CD8+ T cells from blood. The CDR3 sequence: CSAEGLAKVYEQYF. The CDR3 DNA follows: TGCAGTGCGGAAGGACTAGCGAAAGTCTACGAGCAGTACTTC.